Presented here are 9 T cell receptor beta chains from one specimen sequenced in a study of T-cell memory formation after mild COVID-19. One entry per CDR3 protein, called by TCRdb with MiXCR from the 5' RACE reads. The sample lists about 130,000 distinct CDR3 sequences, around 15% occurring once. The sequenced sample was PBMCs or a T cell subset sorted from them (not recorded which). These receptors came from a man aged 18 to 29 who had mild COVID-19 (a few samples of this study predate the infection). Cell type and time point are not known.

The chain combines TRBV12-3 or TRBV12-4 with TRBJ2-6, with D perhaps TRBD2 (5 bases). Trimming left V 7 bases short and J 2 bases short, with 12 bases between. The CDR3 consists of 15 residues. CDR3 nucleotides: TGTGCCAGCACGAACGGAGGAGCTGGGGCCAACGTCCTGACTTTC. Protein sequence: CASTNGGAGANVLTF.

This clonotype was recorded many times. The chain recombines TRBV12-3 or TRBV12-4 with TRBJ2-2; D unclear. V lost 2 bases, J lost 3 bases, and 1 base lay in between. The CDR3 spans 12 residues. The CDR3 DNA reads TGTGCCAGCAGTTTATACACCGGGGAGCTGTTTTTT. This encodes CASSLYTGELFF.

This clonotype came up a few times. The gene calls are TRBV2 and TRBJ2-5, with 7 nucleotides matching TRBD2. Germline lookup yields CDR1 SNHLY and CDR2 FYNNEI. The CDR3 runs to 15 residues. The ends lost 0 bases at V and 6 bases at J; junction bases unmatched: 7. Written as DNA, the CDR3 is TGTGCCAGCAGTGAAGCGCCAGGCGGGGGAAAGACCCAGTACTTC. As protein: CASSEAPGGGKTQYF.

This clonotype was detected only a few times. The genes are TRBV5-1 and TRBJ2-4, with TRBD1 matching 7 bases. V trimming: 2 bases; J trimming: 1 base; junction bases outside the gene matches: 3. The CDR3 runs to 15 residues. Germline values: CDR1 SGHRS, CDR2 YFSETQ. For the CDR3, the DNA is TGCGCCAGCAGCTTCTTACAGGGGGCCAAAAACATTCAGTACTTC. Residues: CASSFLQGAKNIQYF.

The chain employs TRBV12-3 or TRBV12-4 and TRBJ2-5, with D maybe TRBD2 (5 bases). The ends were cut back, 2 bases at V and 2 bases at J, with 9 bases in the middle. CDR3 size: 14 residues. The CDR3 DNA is TGTGCCAGCAGTTTACGGGATAGACAAGAGACCCAGTACTTC. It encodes CASSLRDRQETQYF.

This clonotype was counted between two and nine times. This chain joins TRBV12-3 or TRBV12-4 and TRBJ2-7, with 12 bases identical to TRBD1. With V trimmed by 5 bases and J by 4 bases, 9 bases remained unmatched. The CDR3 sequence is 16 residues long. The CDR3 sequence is CASSTKPGQGAYEQYF. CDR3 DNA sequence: TGTGCCAGCAGTACCAAACCGGGACAGGGGGCGTACGAGCAGTACTTC.

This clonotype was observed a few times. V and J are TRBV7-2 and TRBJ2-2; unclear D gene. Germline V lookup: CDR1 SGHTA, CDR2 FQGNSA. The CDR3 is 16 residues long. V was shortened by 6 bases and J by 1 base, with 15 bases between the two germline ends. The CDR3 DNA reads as TGTGCCAGCAGGGGCAGGCCTCAAGTGAACACCGGGGAGCTGTTTTTT. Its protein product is CASRGRPQVNTGELFF. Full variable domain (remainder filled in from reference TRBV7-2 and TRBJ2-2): GAGVSQSPSNKVTEKGKDVELRCDPISGHTALYWYRQSLGQGLEFLIYFQGNSAPDKSGLPSDRFSAERTGGSVSTLTIQRTQQEDSAVYLCASRGRPQVNTGELFFGEGSRLTVL.

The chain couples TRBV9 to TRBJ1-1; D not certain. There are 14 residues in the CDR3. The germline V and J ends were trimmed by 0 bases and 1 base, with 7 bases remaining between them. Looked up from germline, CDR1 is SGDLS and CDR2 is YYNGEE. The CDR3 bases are TGTGCCAGCAGCGTAGGGAGGGCGAACACTGAAGCTTTCTTT. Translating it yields CASSVGRANTEAFF. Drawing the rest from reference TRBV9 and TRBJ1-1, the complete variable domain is DSGVTQTPKHLITATGQRVTLRCSPRSGDLSVYWYQQSLDQGLQFLIQYYNGEERAKGNILERFSAQQFPDLHSELNLSSLELGDSALYFCASSVGRANTEAFFGQGTRLTVV.

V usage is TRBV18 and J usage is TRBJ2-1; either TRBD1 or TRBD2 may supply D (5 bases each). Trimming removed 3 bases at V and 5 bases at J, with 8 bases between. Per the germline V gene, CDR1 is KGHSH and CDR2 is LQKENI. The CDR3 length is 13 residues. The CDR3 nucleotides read TGTGCCAGCTCACCTCCGGGACACAATGAGCAGTTCTTC. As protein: CASSPPGHNEQFF.